This T cell receptor (beta chain) is from a study of T-cell reconstitution after alpha-beta-depleted transplantation in children. Study-wide results and caveats: Several hundred expanded graft clones reportedly supplied alpha-beta T cells about two months after transplant. Surviving recipient cells, namely T cells and thymic progenitors, were the source of high day-60 TCRbeta diversity in some patients.

Per germline, CDR1 LGHNA and CDR2 YSLEER. The V and J ends lost 0 bases and 4 bases respectively, with 10 bases between them. This CDR3 has 14 residues. This clonotype was recorded many times. The antigen is not known. TCRbeta library construction was performed incorporating unique molecular identifiers. MiXCR, applied by TCRdb to the PCR reads, yields one record per CDR3 protein. The sample contains about 280,000 distinct CDR3 sequences, around a tenth of which appear only once. The receptor's source is a male patient aged 2-15 years who had a stem cell transplant for chronic granulomatous disease, so the T cells may come from the graft donor. J is TRBJ2-7 and V is TRBV4-3; D may match TRBD1 or TRBD2 (7 bases each). This specimen consisted of peripheral blood, obtained 180 days after TCRalphabeta/CD19-depleted stem cell transplant. CDR3 sequence reads: CASSQEQGGYEQYF. DNA of the CDR3: TGCGCCAGCAGCCAAGAGCAGGGGGGGTACGAGCAGTACTTC.